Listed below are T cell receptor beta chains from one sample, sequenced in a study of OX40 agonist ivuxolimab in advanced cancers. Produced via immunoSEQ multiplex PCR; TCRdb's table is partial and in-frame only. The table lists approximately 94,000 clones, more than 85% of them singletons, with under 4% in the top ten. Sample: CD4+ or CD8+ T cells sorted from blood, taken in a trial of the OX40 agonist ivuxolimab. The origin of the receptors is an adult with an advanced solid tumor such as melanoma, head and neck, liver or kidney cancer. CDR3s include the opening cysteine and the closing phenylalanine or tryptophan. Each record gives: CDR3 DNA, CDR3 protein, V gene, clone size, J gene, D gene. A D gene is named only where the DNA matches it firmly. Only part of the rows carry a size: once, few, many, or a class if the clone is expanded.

DNA: TGCGCCAGCAGTCACCTAGCGGCATACAATGAGCAGTTCTTC
CDR3: CASSHLAAYNEQFF
V: TRBV10-2
size: -
J: TRBJ2-1
D: TRBD2

DNA: TGCAGCGCCTCTAGCGGGGGTCGGAGCACAGATACGCAGTATTTT
CDR3: CSASSGGRSTDTQYF
V: TRBV29-1
size: -
J: TRBJ2-3
D: TRBD2

DNA: TGCGCCAGTACAGGGAACTCTGGGGCCAACGTCCTGACTTTC
CDR3: CASTGNSGANVLTF
V: TRBV5-1
size: -
J: TRBJ2-6
D: -

DNA: TGCGCCAGCAGCTTCCGGGACACAAATCCCTACGAGCAGTACTTC
CDR3: CASSFRDTNPYEQYF
V: TRBV4-1
size: -
J: TRBJ2-7
D: -

DNA: TGCGCCAGCAGCCCCGCCCCAGATACTGAAGCTTTCTTT
CDR3: CASSPAPDTEAFF
V: TRBV4-1
size: -
J: TRBJ1-1
D: -

DNA: TGTGCCAGCAGCTTAGGAGGGGATAATCAGCCCCAGCATTTT
CDR3: CASSLGGDNQPQHF
V: TRBV11-2
size: -
J: TRBJ1-5
D: -

DNA: TGCAGCGTTGAGGAAGAGACAGGGCTTTACGAGCAGTACTTC
CDR3: CSVEEETGLYEQYF
V: TRBV29-1
size: -
J: TRBJ2-7
D: TRBD1

DNA: TGTGCCAGTAGTATAGGAGCAGTTGGCTACACCTTC
CDR3: CASSIGAVGYTF
V: TRBV19
size: -
J: TRBJ1-2
D: -

DNA: TGTGCCAGCAGCCCAGGGTCCGGCTACACCTTC
CDR3: CASSPGSGYTF
V: TRBV13
size: -
J: TRBJ1-2
D: -

DNA: TGTGCCAGCAGGAAGGGACAGCTGAACACTGAAGCTTTCTTT
CDR3: CASRKGQLNTEAFF
V: TRBV6-1
size: -
J: TRBJ1-1
D: TRBD1

DNA: TGTGCCAGTAGTATGTCGAGCTCCTACAATGAGCAGTTCTTC
CDR3: CASSMSSSYNEQFF
V: TRBV19
size: -
J: TRBJ2-1
D: -

DNA: TGTGCCAGCAGTGAACTGTCTACCTACGAGCAGTACTTC
CDR3: CASSELSTYEQYF
V: TRBV2
size: -
J: TRBJ2-7
D: -

DNA: TGTGCCAGCAGCACACGACAGGGTACGGGAAACACCATATATTTT
CDR3: CASSTRQGTGNTIYF
V: TRBV21-1
size: -
J: TRBJ1-3
D: -

DNA: TGTGCCAGCAGTGCCGGGACAGTCGACCTCTATGGCTACACCTTC
CDR3: CASSAGTVDLYGYTF
V: TRBV6-1
size: once
J: TRBJ1-2
D: TRBD1

DNA: TGTGCCAGTAGTGCACCGGGGGTCTTAAGCTCCTATAATTCACCCCTCCACTTT
CDR3: CASSAPGVLSSYNSPLHF
V: TRBV19
size: -
J: TRBJ1-6
D: -

DNA: TGTGCCAGCAGCTTAGGGGGCGGTCAGCCCCAGCATTTT
CDR3: CASSLGGGQPQHF
V: TRBV13
size: -
J: TRBJ1-5
D: -

DNA: TGTGCCAGCAGCGCCGAAAGTCTACCCACAGATACGCAGTATTTT
CDR3: CASSAESLPTDTQYF
V: TRBV9
size: -
J: TRBJ2-3
D: -

DNA: TGCGCCAGCAGCCAAGGGGCCGGGACAGGGAAATATGGCTACACCTTC
CDR3: CASSQGAGTGKYGYTF
V: TRBV4-1
size: -
J: TRBJ1-2
D: TRBD1

DNA: TGTGCCAGCAGCCCCGACAGGGACACTGAAGCTTTCTTT
CDR3: CASSPDRDTEAFF
V: TRBV13
size: -
J: TRBJ1-1
D: TRBD1

DNA: TGTGCCAGCAGTTCCGCCGGTCCCTTCGGCAATCAGCCCCAGCATTTT
CDR3: CASSSAGPFGNQPQHF
V: TRBV27
size: -
J: TRBJ1-5
D: -

DNA: TGTGCCAGCAGCTTAGTTGCAGCGGATGGCTACACCTTC
CDR3: CASSLVAADGYTF
V: TRBV7-8
size: -
J: TRBJ1-2
D: -

DNA: TGTGCCAGTACCTGGAGTGGGCAGAGCACCGGGGAGCTGTTTTTT
CDR3: CASTWSGQSTGELFF
V: TRBV19
size: -
J: TRBJ2-2
D: -

DNA: TGCGCCAGCAGCTACGGGACAGGGAAGGGCACCGGGGAGCTGTTTTTT
CDR3: CASSYGTGKGTGELFF
V: TRBV5-1
size: -
J: TRBJ2-2
D: TRBD1

DNA: TGTGCCAGCAGTGGTCAGGGCAGGGGCGAGCAGTACTTC
CDR3: CASSGQGRGEQYF
V: TRBV2
size: -
J: TRBJ2-7
D: -

DNA: TGTGCCAGTAGTTGGCACGACTACGAGCAGTACTTC
CDR3: CASSWHDYEQYF
V: TRBV19
size: -
J: TRBJ2-7
D: -

DNA: TGTGCCAGCAGTTCGCCGGGCGAATCTTCACCCCTCCACTTT
CDR3: CASSSPGESSPLHF
V: TRBV27
size: -
J: TRBJ1-6
D: -

DNA: TGCGCCAGCAGCCATGATTCACCCACGGGTACGCAGTATTTT
CDR3: CASSHDSPTGTQYF
V: TRBV4-3
size: -
J: TRBJ2-3
D: -

DNA: TGTGCCAGCTCTCCTGGGACTTTCTCCTACGAGCAGTACTTC
CDR3: CASSPGTFSYEQYF
V: TRBV7-6
size: -
J: TRBJ2-7
D: -

DNA: TGTGCCACCAGCCCTTTGCGGATTGGTAATGAAAAACTGTTTTTT
CDR3: CATSPLRIGNEKLFF
V: TRBV15
size: -
J: TRBJ1-4
D: -

DNA: TGTGCCAGCAGTGACAACAGGGGGCGCAGGGATGAGCAGTTCTTC
CDR3: CASSDNRGRRDEQFF
V: TRBV2
size: -
J: TRBJ2-1
D: TRBD1

DNA: TGTGCCAGCAGCTTAGAATCTAACGCGCAGTATTTT
CDR3: CASSLESNAQYF
V: TRBV13
size: few
J: TRBJ2-3
D: -

DNA: TGTGCCAGCAGCCCTAGACAGGGAATTAACTATGGCTACACCTTC
CDR3: CASSPRQGINYGYTF
V: TRBV13
size: -
J: TRBJ1-2
D: TRBD1

DNA: TGTGCCAGCAGTTCAGGATCCGGTGGGTACACCTTC
CDR3: CASSSGSGGYTF
V: TRBV5-5
size: -
J: TRBJ1-2
D: -

DNA: TGTGCCAGCAGTGAATGGAACGTTGGCTCCTACGAGCAGTACTTC
CDR3: CASSEWNVGSYEQYF
V: TRBV25-1
size: -
J: TRBJ2-7
D: -

DNA: TGTGCCAGCAGCTTGGGGGGTAGCACTGAAGCTTTCTTT
CDR3: CASSLGGSTEAFF
V: TRBV5-6
size: -
J: TRBJ1-1
D: -

DNA: TGTGCCAGCAGTGATCAGGACAGGGACTACAATGAGCAGTTCTTC
CDR3: CASSDQDRDYNEQFF
V: TRBV28
size: -
J: TRBJ2-1
D: TRBD1

DNA: TGTGCCAGCAGCTTTTGGACAGGGTCGAACACTGAAGCTTTCTTT
CDR3: CASSFWTGSNTEAFF
V: TRBV7-9
size: -
J: TRBJ1-1
D: TRBD1

DNA: TGTGCCAGCAGCTTGCGAGGGGAAGAGACCCAGTACTTC
CDR3: CASSLRGEETQYF
V: TRBV5-6
size: -
J: TRBJ2-5
D: -

DNA: TGCGCCAGCAGCTTGGGGGGCCGGGGCACTGAAGCTTTCTTT
CDR3: CASSLGGRGTEAFF
V: TRBV5-1
size: -
J: TRBJ1-1
D: -

DNA: TGTGCCAGCAGCTCGCCTAGACAGGGACCAGATCAGCCCCAGCATTTT
CDR3: CASSSPRQGPDQPQHF
V: TRBV28
size: -
J: TRBJ1-5
D: TRBD1

DNA: TGTGCCAGTAGTTTACGAGGGGAGGTAAACACTGAAGCTTTCTTT
CDR3: CASSLRGEVNTEAFF
V: TRBV19
size: -
J: TRBJ1-1
D: -

DNA: TGTGCCAGCAGCGTAAAGGGTGGCGGGGAGCTGTTTTTT
CDR3: CASSVKGGGELFF
V: TRBV9
size: -
J: TRBJ2-2
D: -

DNA: TGTGCCAGTAGTTACAGGGTGTACACAGATACGCAGTATTTT
CDR3: CASSYRVYTDTQYF
V: TRBV19
size: -
J: TRBJ2-3
D: -

DNA: TGTGCCAGTACCTATGGGCAGGGAATCCCTGAAGCTTTCTTT
CDR3: CASTYGQGIPEAFF
V: TRBV19
size: once
J: TRBJ1-1
D: -

DNA: TGTGCCAGCAGTTCCGTGGGGACAGCTGGAAACACCATATATTTT
CDR3: CASSSVGTAGNTIYF
V: TRBV27
size: few
J: TRBJ1-3
D: TRBD1

DNA: TGTGCCAGCAGCCAAAGGGCGAATGAGCAGTTCTTC
CDR3: CASSQRANEQFF
V: TRBV5-6
size: -
J: TRBJ2-1
D: -

DNA: TGTGCCAGCTCACCACCCTTGTCAGGGAGCAATCAGCCCCAGCATTTT
CDR3: CASSPPLSGSNQPQHF
V: TRBV18
size: once
J: TRBJ1-5
D: -

DNA: TGTGCCAGCAGCCCGGAGACAGGGAGAATTGACGAGCAGTACTTC
CDR3: CASSPETGRIDEQYF
V: TRBV7-9
size: -
J: TRBJ2-7
D: TRBD1

DNA: TGTGCCAGCAGCCTGTCAGGGGGCGAGCAGTACTTC
CDR3: CASSLSGGEQYF
V: TRBV14
size: -
J: TRBJ2-7
D: TRBD1

DNA: TGCAGCGTTGAATTGGGGACAGGGTGGCTTGAGCAGTTCTTC
CDR3: CSVELGTGWLEQFF
V: TRBV29-1
size: -
J: TRBJ2-1
D: TRBD1

DNA: TGTGCCAGCAGCCCCGGACAGGGGAGTACTGAAGCTTTCTTT
CDR3: CASSPGQGSTEAFF
V: TRBV5-4
size: -
J: TRBJ1-1
D: TRBD1

DNA: TGTGCCAGCAGCTTAGAGGGCAGGCGATTCTTCTCTGGGGCCAACGTCCTGACTTTC
CDR3: CASSLEGRRFFSGANVLTF
V: TRBV7-7
size: -
J: TRBJ2-6
D: -

DNA: TGTGCCAGTAGTATAACTGGAAGCTCCTACAATGAGCAGTTCTTC
CDR3: CASSITGSSYNEQFF
V: TRBV19
size: -
J: TRBJ2-1
D: -

DNA: TGTGCCAGTAGTACTACAGGGGCGCTCACTGAAGCTTTCTTT
CDR3: CASSTTGALTEAFF
V: TRBV19
size: -
J: TRBJ1-1
D: TRBD1

DNA: TGTGCCAGCAGCCCCACCGGGGCTAGCGGAGAGGCAGATACGCAGTATTTT
CDR3: CASSPTGASGEADTQYF
V: TRBV7-3
size: -
J: TRBJ2-3
D: TRBD2

DNA: TGTGCCAGGCGATGGGGATGGATGAACACTGAAGCTTTCTTT
CDR3: CARRWGWMNTEAFF
V: TRBV6-4
size: -
J: TRBJ1-1
D: -

DNA: TGTGCCAGCAGCTTAGCGCTTGGACTAGCGGGAGGGCCCTCTAGCTACAATGAGCAGTTCTTC
CDR3: CASSLALGLAGGPSSYNEQFF
V: TRBV7-2
size: -
J: TRBJ2-1
D: TRBD2

DNA: TGCGCCAGCAGCCAAGAACCAGGCAGGGGGGAGACCCAGTACTTC
CDR3: CASSQEPGRGETQYF
V: TRBV4-1
size: once
J: TRBJ2-5
D: TRBD1

DNA: TGTGCCAGCAGCCCGCGGACAGAAAATCAGCCCCAGCATTTT
CDR3: CASSPRTENQPQHF
V: TRBV28
size: -
J: TRBJ1-5
D: -